This TCR beta chain originates from a study of T-cell reconstitution after alpha-beta-depleted transplantation in children. Germline V lookup: CDR1 SGHRS, CDR2 YFSETQ. With 4 bases clipped from V and 6 bases from J, the junction kept 8 bases outside the gene matches. The CDR3 covers 15 residues. Unique molecular identifiers were used to barcode this TCRbeta library. TCRdb ran MiXCR on the PCR reads and lists one entry per CDR3 protein. Of 500,000 to 600,000 distinct CDR3 sequences in the sample, roughly 27% were seen once. The material was PBMCs, obtained before TCRalphabeta/CD19-depleted stem cell transplant. This clonotype originated in a boy less than two years old with Wiskott-Aldrich syndrome, due to receive a stem cell transplant. The rearrangement joins TRBV5-1 to TRBJ2-2, with 8 positions matching TRBD1. The CDR3: CASSPSGTGPGELFF. CDR3 DNA sequence: TGCGCCAGCAGCCCCTCCGGGACAGGCCCCGGGGAGCTGTTTTTT.